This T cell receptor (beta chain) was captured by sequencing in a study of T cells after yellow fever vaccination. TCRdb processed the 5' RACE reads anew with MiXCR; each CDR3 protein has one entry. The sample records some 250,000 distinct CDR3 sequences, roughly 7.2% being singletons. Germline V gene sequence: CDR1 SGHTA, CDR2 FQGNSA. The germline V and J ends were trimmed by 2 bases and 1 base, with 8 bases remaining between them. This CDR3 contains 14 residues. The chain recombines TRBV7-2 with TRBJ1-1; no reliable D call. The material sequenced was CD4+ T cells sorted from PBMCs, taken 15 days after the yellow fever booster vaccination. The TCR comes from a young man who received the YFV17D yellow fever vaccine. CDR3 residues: CASSLYSWNTEAFF. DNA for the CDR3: TGTGCCAGCAGCTTATACAGTTGGAACACTGAAGCTTTCTTT.